Sequencing of this TCR beta chain was carried out in a study of blood T cell repertoires in COVID-19. Background on the study: COVID-19 samples collected from the United States, Italy and Spain covered acute and convalescent phases. From T cells, B-cell-depleted T cells, or PBMCs came the material, which was cDNA or gDNA.

Germline V gene data show CDR1 as MGHRA and CDR2 as YSYEKL. This CDR3 has 15 residues. V lost 2 bases, J lost 0 bases, and 4 bases stayed unmatched. Study processing details: Using reference gene primer amplification, nucleated cell counts were estimated. Generated by immunoSEQ multiplex PCR, the TCRdb table keeps only in-frame clones and is missing some. D and trimming were read from the DNA, whereas the V and J calls and clone size are those reported in that table. This table holds hundreds of thousands of clones, around 85% found once. Seattle patients were enrolled while actively infected and followed longitudinally.

The rearrangement uses TRBV4-1 and TRBJ2-7, with 7 bases lining up with TRBD1. What was sequenced was peripheral blood. The receptor's source is a man aged 50 or older with COVID-19, enrolled during active disease. The CDR3 DNA sequence: TGCGCCAGCAGCCAACGGACAGGAAGCTCCTACGAGCAGTACTTC. Translated, it gives CASSQRTGSSYEQYF.